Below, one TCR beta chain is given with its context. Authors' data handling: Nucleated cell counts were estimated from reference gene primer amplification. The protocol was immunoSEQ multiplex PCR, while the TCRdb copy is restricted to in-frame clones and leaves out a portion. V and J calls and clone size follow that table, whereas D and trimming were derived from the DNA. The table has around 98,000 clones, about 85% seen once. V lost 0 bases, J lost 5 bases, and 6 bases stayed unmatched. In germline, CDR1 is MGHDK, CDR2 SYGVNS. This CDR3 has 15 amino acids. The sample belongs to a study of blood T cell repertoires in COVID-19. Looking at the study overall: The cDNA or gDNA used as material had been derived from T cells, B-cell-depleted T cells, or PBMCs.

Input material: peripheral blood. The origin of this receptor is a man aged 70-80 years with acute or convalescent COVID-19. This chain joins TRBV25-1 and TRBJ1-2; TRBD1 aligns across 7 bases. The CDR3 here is CASSEYEGGSYGYTF. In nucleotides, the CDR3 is TGTGCCAGCAGTGAATATGAAGGGGGCTCGTATGGCTACACCTTC.